The rows below give T cell receptor beta chains drawn from one sample of a study of T cells in Graves' hyperthyroidism and ophthalmopathy. TCRdb re-analysed the multiplex PCR reads in MiXCR, keeping a single row per CDR3 protein. The data hold a few hundred thousand distinct CDR3 sequences, with roughly 15% observed a single time. Source material: blood. Receptor source: a woman aged 50 to 60 with Graves' hyperthyroidism that later progressed to Graves' ophthalmopathy. Each CDR3 is given with its conserved first and last residue. The D gene is left open where the match is weak. Clone size is not always given. Where it is, it says once, few, many or a class for expanded clones.

d_call	j_call	clone_size	v_call	cdr3_aa	cdr3_nt
TRBD1	TRBJ2-5	NA	TRBV6-2/TRBV6-3	CASSYGQGDTETQYF	TGTGCCAGCAGTTACGGACAGGGGGATACAGAGACCCAGTACTTC
TRBD2	TRBJ2-5	many	TRBV12-3/TRBV12-4	CASSRLAGETQYF	TGTGCCAGCAGCCGACTAGCGGGGGAGACCCAGTACTTC
TRBD2	TRBJ2-7	many	TRBV18	CASSSGLAYEQYF	TGTGCCAGCTCATCTGGACTAGCCTACGAGCAGTACTTC
NA	TRBJ2-5	many	TRBV5-1	CASSLIELLGAQYF	TGCGCCAGCAGCTTGATCGAACTCCTGGGGGCCCAGTACTTC
NA	TRBJ2-3	few	TRBV19	CASHRGLKADTQYF	TGTGCCAGTCACCGGGGGCTAAAGGCAGATACGCAGTATTTT
NA	TRBJ1-2	many	TRBV5-1	CASSLNRQDDGYTF	TGCGCCAGCAGCTTGAATCGGCAGGACGATGGCTACACCTTC
NA	TRBJ1-6	many	TRBV11-2	CASSLPPGAAHNSPLHF	TGTGCCAGCAGCTTACCACCCGGGGCGGCACATAATTCACCCCTCCACTTT
NA	TRBJ2-6	many	TRBV12-3/TRBV12-4	CASSPGVSGANVLTF	TGTGCCAGCAGTCCCGGAGTCTCTGGGGCCAACGTCCTGACTTTC
TRBD1	TRBJ1-4	many	TRBV28	CASSPGGSGEKLFF	TGTGCCAGCAGTCCAGGGGGCTCAGGAGAAAAACTGTTTTTT
NA	TRBJ1-5	many	TRBV28	CATRVSSNQPQHF	TGTGCCACCCGAGTCAGTTCTAATCAGCCCCAGCATTTT
TRBD2	TRBJ2-1	many	TRBV10-3	CATGTSGNYEQFF	TGTGCCACCGGGACTAGCGGGAACTATGAGCAGTTCTTC
NA	TRBJ1-1	many	TRBV30	CAWIGPGTEAFF	TGTGCCTGGATAGGCCCGGGCACTGAAGCTTTCTTT
NA	TRBJ2-5	many	TRBV20-1	CSAPRTRETQYF	TGCAGTGCTCCCCGGACACGAGAGACCCAGTACTTC
NA	TRBJ2-7	many	TRBV27	CASKRRGNYEQYF	TGTGCCAGCAAACGCAGGGGCAACTACGAGCAGTACTTC
NA	TRBJ2-1	NA	TRBV19	CASRGGRSSYNEQFF	TGTGCCAGTAGGGGGGGACGGAGCTCCTACAATGAGCAGTTCTTC
NA	TRBJ1-1	NA	TRBV19	CASSPGTWTEAFF	TGTGCCAGTAGTCCAGGGACATGGACTGAAGCTTTCTTT
NA	TRBJ2-2	many	TRBV30	CAWNSGLPTGELFF	TGTGCCTGGAACTCGGGACTCCCCACCGGGGAGCTGTTTTTT
NA	TRBJ2-1	many	TRBV5-8	CASSPGGTEQFF	TGTGCCAGCAGCCCTGGCGGGACTGAGCAGTTCTTC
TRBD1	TRBJ1-5	few	TRBV15	CATSTLRGTGFNQPQHF	TGTGCCACCAGCACCCTACGTGGGACAGGCTTTAATCAGCCCCAGCATTTT
NA	TRBJ2-7	many	TRBV18	CASSPLSGSSYEQYF	TGTGCCAGCTCACCGCTGAGCGGAAGCTCCTACGAGCAGTACTTC
TRBD2	TRBJ2-5	many	TRBV20-1	CSAEAPGLAAPTRGTQYF	TGCAGTGCGGAAGCCCCGGGACTAGCGGCTCCTACTCGAGGGACCCAGTACTTC
NA	TRBJ2-3	many	TRBV28	CASSSAGALGDTQYF	TGTGCCAGCAGCAGCGCGGGGGCGCTGGGGGATACGCAGTATTTT
TRBD2	TRBJ2-2	many	TRBV6-2/TRBV6-3	CASSYSSSGTGELFF	TGTGCCAGCAGTTACTCGTCTAGCGGAACCGGGGAGCTGTTTTTT
NA	TRBJ2-6	many	TRBV12-3/TRBV12-4	CASRPFSSGANVLTF	TGTGCCAGCAGACCTTTCTCATCTGGGGCCAACGTCCTGACTTTC
TRBD1	TRBJ2-1	many	TRBV24-1	CATSDPQTGDLGQFF	TGTGCCACCAGTGACCCTCAAACAGGGGATCTGGGGCAGTTCTTC
NA	TRBJ2-7	many	TRBV2	CASRDTPYEQYF	TGTGCCAGCAGGGACACCCCCTACGAGCAGTACTTC
NA	TRBJ2-4	NA	TRBV3-1	CASSQSIGRENIQYF	TGTGCCAGCAGCCAAAGCATCGGTCGGGAAAACATTCAGTACTTC
TRBD1	TRBJ2-2	NA	TRBV24-1	CATRRSRGQGGTGELFF	TGTGCCACCAGACGCTCTAGGGGACAGGGAGGCACCGGGGAGCTGTTTTTT
NA	TRBJ2-3	NA	TRBV11-2	CASSQVLGAGDTQYF	TGTGCCAGCAGCCAAGTCCTCGGGGCAGGGGATACGCAGTATTTT
TRBD1	TRBJ1-1	many	TRBV12-3/TRBV12-4	CASSKDRPNTEAFF	TGTGCCAGCAGCAAGGACAGGCCGAACACTGAAGCTTTCTTT
TRBD2	TRBJ2-5	many	TRBV7-9	CASSLGLAGGEETQYF	TGTGCCAGCAGCTTGGGACTAGCGGGGGGGGAAGAGACCCAGTACTTC
NA	TRBJ1-1	many	TRBV28	CASSLNWEAFF	TGTGCCAGCAGTTTAAACTGGGAAGCTTTCTTT
NA	TRBJ2-6	NA	TRBV24-1	CATSDFFRGANVLTF	TGTGCCACCAGTGACTTCTTCCGGGGGGCCAACGTCCTGACTTTC
NA	TRBJ2-7	NA	TRBV19	CASSPGFTGQYF	TGTGCCAGTAGTCCAGGGTTTACCGGGCAGTACTTC
NA	TRBJ2-2	few	TRBV9	CASSASGDSGELFF	TGTGCCAGCAGCGCATCAGGGGATTCCGGGGAGCTGTTTTTT
NA	TRBJ1-1	many	TRBV28	CASSLQGNTNTEAFF	TGTGCCAGCAGTTTACAGGGTAATACGAACACTGAAGCTTTCTTT
NA	TRBJ2-5	many	TRBV20-1	CSARRRDYETQYF	TGCAGTGCTAGGAGGCGGGATTACGAGACCCAGTACTTC
NA	TRBJ2-7	NA	TRBV18	CASSPPGRDGYEQYF	TGTGCCAGCTCACCACCGGGCAGGGATGGGTACGAGCAGTACTTC
TRBD2	TRBJ2-1	many	TRBV6-1	CASSVRGTRGNEQFF	TGTGCCAGCAGTGTCCGCGGGACTAGGGGCAATGAGCAGTTCTTC
NA	TRBJ2-1	many	TRBV28	CASSFPPRGDDEQFF	TGTGCCAGCAGTTTCCCCCCCAGAGGGGATGATGAGCAGTTCTTC
NA	TRBJ2-3	NA	TRBV19	CASSTRVAASTDTQYF	TGTGCCAGTAGTACAAGGGTAGCAGCAAGCACAGATACGCAGTATTTT
TRBD2	TRBJ2-1	many	TRBV20-1	CSASRLAGVRNEQFF	TGCAGTGCTTCGAGACTAGCGGGAGTGCGAAATGAGCAGTTCTTC
TRBD1	TRBJ2-3	many	TRBV18	CASSPRGQGGTDTQYF	TGTGCCAGCTCACCACGTGGACAGGGGGGCACAGATACGCAGTATTTT
NA	TRBJ2-2	many	TRBV7-3	CASSLTFSRAKTGELFF	TGTGCCAGCAGCTTAACGTTCTCCAGGGCTAAAACCGGGGAGCTGTTTTTT
TRBD1	TRBJ2-1	many	TRBV13	CASSARQGIYNEQFF	TGTGCCAGCAGCGCCCGACAGGGTATCTACAATGAGCAGTTCTTC
TRBD1	TRBJ2-2	many	TRBV5-1	CASSFLTGGDTGELFF	TGCGCCAGCAGCTTCCTGACAGGGGGCGACACCGGGGAGCTGTTTTTT
TRBD1	TRBJ2-3	NA	TRBV15	CATSREGTGEVTDTQYF	TGTGCCACCAGCAGAGAAGGGACAGGGGAAGTCACAGATACGCAGTATTTT
NA	TRBJ1-6	NA	TRBV27	CASSQTNSPLHF	TGTGCCAGCAGCCAAACAAATTCACCCCTCCACTTT
TRBD1	TRBJ1-2	NA	TRBV29-1	CSVEDRPLGYTF	TGCAGCGTTGAGGACAGGCCCCTTGGCTACACCTTC
TRBD2	TRBJ2-5	many	TRBV6-1	CASTRLAGERGETQYF	TGTGCCAGCACTCGACTAGCGGGAGAGAGAGGGGAGACCCAGTACTTC
TRBD1	TRBJ2-7	many	TRBV7-9	CASSALNRGGEQYF	TGTGCCAGCAGCGCCCTTAACAGGGGCGGCGAGCAGTACTTC
NA	TRBJ2-2	many	TRBV18	CASPGGAGAYTGELFF	TGTGCCAGCCCAGGTGGGGCAGGAGCCTACACCGGGGAGCTGTTTTTT
NA	TRBJ2-1	many	TRBV11-2	CASSVRRAAERRLSSNEQFF	TGTGCCAGCAGCGTCCGGAGAGCGGCGGAAAGACGTCTATCGAGCAATGAGCAGTTCTTC
TRBD1	TRBJ2-1	many	TRBV11-2	CASSERTGSYEQFF	TGTGCCAGCAGCGAAAGGACAGGGTCCTATGAGCAGTTCTTC
TRBD1	TRBJ1-2	many	TRBV7-8	CASSPDRGNGYTF	TGTGCCAGCAGCCCGGACAGGGGCAACGGCTACACCTTC